Presented here are 21 T cell receptor beta chains from one specimen sequenced in a study of shared clonotypes between healthy human individuals. Method: immunoSEQ multiplex PCR; TCRdb's copy keeps in-frame clones and lacks some. The sample holds roughly 2,500,000 clones, 90% to 95% seen once. The specimen was naive CD4+ T cells from PBMCs. Described subset: CD45RA+ positively selected. These receptors all come from a man between 18 and 35 years old in good health. Some clones in this sample may be carry-over from other donors' samples.

This clone is a singleton in its sample. V usage is TRBV28 and J usage is TRBJ1-2, with 8 nucleotides matching TRBD1. Per the germline V gene, CDR1 is MDHEN and CDR2 is SYDVKM. The CDR3 extends over 14 amino acids. V dropped 5 bases and J dropped 7; count of bases not matched to a gene: 9. CDR3 bases: TGTGCCAGCAGTAGAGCAGGGGGCGCTTCTGGCTACACCTTC. This gives the protein CASSRAGGASGYTF.

This clone has a handful of counts. CDR3 DNA sequence: TGTGCCAGCAGCTTAGCTCGGCACACTGAAAAACTGTTTTTT. It translates to CASSLARHTEKLFF. The V call is TRBV7-2, the J call TRBJ1-4; no definite D call. CDR1 SGHTA and CDR2 FQGNSA come from the germline V gene. The CDR3 has 14 amino acids. V was clipped by 0 bases and J by 7 bases, with 9 bases between them. The whole variable domain, filled in from reference TRBV7-2 and TRBJ1-4, reads GAGVSQSPSNKVTEKGKDVELRCDPISGHTALYWYRQSLGQGLEFLIYFQGNSAPDKSGLPSDRFSAERTGGSVSTLTIQRTQQEDSAVYLCASSLARHTEKLFFGSGTQLSVL.

The V call is TRBV6-4, the J call TRBJ1-2; 9 nucleotides agree with TRBD1. The CDR3 spans 12 residues. Germline CDR1 is MRHNA and CDR2 is SNTAGT. With V trimmed by 9 bases and J by 7 bases, 6 bases remained unmatched. The DNA for the CDR3 is TGTGCCAGGCTACAGGGGGCCTGTGGCTACACCTTC. This encodes CARLQGACGYTF.

The V and J genes are TRBV7-3 and TRBJ2-2; 8 nucleotides align to TRBD2. CDR3 size: 15 residues. Germline V CDR1 and CDR2: SGHTA, FQGTGA. V shed 3 bases, J shed 4 bases, and the junction held 4 bases outside the gene matches. The CDR3: CASSLSGGGTGELFF. The CDR3 DNA reads as TGTGCCAGCAGCTTGAGCGGGGGTGGCACCGGGGAGCTGTTTTTT. The full variable domain, rest sourced from reference TRBV7-3 and TRBJ2-2, is GAGVSQTPSNKVTEKGKYVELRCDPISGHTALYWYRQSLGQGPEFLIYFQGTGAADDSGLPNDRFFAVRPEGSVSTLKIQRTERGDSAVYLCASSLSGGGTGELFFGEGSRLTVL.

The V gene is TRBV7-2, the J gene TRBJ2-4; 8 bases are a match to TRBD2. This CDR3 has 14 residues. Germline loops: CDR1 SGHTA, CDR2 FQGNSA. V lost 8 bases and J lost 6; bases outside the gene matches: 9. CDR3 nucleotide sequence: TGTGCCAGCGGGGAAGCGGGGGCAAGAAACATTCAGTACTTC. Residues: CASGEAGARNIQYF.

J is TRBJ1-1 and V is TRBV19, with D perhaps matching TRBD1 (6 bases). This CDR3 contains 14 residues. The germline CDR1 and CDR2 sequences are LNHDA and SQIVND (reference sequence). The ends were cut back, 4 bases at V and 1 base at J, with 10 bases in the middle. This chain's CDR3 is CASSTGQQNTEAFF. In nucleotides, the CDR3 is TGTGCCAGTAGTACAGGACAGCAGAACACTGAAGCTTTCTTT.

The chain carries TRBV4-1 and TRBJ2-2; a possible D gene is TRBD2 (6 bases). CDR1 is MGHRA, CDR2 YSYEKL, per germline. The germline V and J ends were trimmed by 3 bases and 6 bases, with 14 bases remaining between them. The CDR3 totals 15 residues. CDR3 DNA: TGCGCCAGCAGCCACGTTGGGGGGAAGCCCGGGGAGCTGTTTTTT. Translated, it gives CASSHVGGKPGELFF.

The rearrangement uses TRBV29-1 and TRBJ1-1, with a tentative D call TRBD1 (6 bases). CDR1 and CDR2 (germline): SQVTM, ANQGSEA. The CDR3 spans 13 residues. The V end lost 6 bases, the J end lost 7 bases, and 18 bases lay between the germline ends. Here the CDR3 reads CSVHGQGLGEAFF. CDR3 coding DNA: TGCAGCGTCCATGGCCAGGGGTTGGGTGAAGCTTTCTTT. The full variable domain, with the rest looked up from reference TRBV29-1 and TRBJ1-1, is SAVISQKPSRDICQRGTSLTIQCQVDSQVTMMFWYRQQPGQSLTLIATANQGSEATYESGFVIDKFPISRPNLTFSTLTVSNMSPEDSSIYLCSVHGQGLGEAFFGQGTRLTVV.

The genes are TRBV4-3 and TRBJ2-1; 12 nucleotides agree with TRBD2. Germline CDR1 is LGHNA and CDR2 is YSLEER. The J segment lost 8 bases and the V segment lost 5 bases, leaving 13 bases of the junction unmatched. The CDR3 loop spans 17 amino acids. CDR3 nucleotide sequence: TGCGCCAGCAGCTACGAGCCGAGGCTAGCGGGAGGGGATGAGCAGTTCTTC. Encoded protein: CASSYEPRLAGGDEQFF.

J is TRBJ2-3 and V is TRBV9; 11 nucleotides line up with TRBD2. The germline V gene encodes CDR1 SGDLS and CDR2 YYNGEE. CDR3 length: 16 amino acids. The V segment lost 3 bases and the J segment 3 bases; nucleotides outside the gene matches: 6. CDR3 sequence (DNA): TGTGCCAGCAGCGCCACTAGCGGGAGAGGTACAGATACGCAGTATTTT. Protein sequence: CASSATSGRGTDTQYF.

In nucleotides, the CDR3 is TGCGCCAGCAGCCCAGGGAAATCGCAGGGCTCGGGCCATGGCTACACCTTC. Amino acids: CASSPGKSQGSGHGYTF. The chain employs TRBV5-1 and TRBJ1-2; tentatively, D is TRBD1 (5 bases). With 4 bases removed from V and 6 bases from J, the gap between germline ends came to 25 bases. The CDR3 sequence is 17 residues long. Germline lookup yields CDR1 SGHRS and CDR2 YFSETQ. Full variable domain (remainder filled in from reference TRBV5-1 and TRBJ1-2): KAGVTQTPRYLIKTRGQQVTLSCSPISGHRSVSWYQQTPGQGLQFLFEYFSETQRNKGNFPGRFSGRQFSNSRSEMNVSTLELGDSALYLCASSPGKSQGSGHGYTFGSGTRLTVV.

This rearrangement joins TRBV11-2 to TRBJ2-7; unclear D gene. The CDR3 runs to 13 residues. V was shortened by 0 bases and J by 5 bases, with 8 bases between the two germline ends. Germline V gene data show CDR1 as SGHAT and CDR2 as FQNNGV. The DNA of the CDR3 is TGTGCCAGCAGCTTAGATTTGGGTGACGAGCAGTACTTC. This gives the protein CASSLDLGDEQYF.

This chain connects TRBV5-4 to TRBJ2-3; 8 nucleotides agree with TRBD1. CDR1 SGHNT and CDR2 YYREEE come from the germline V gene (reference sequence). The CDR3 totals 14 residues. J lost 4 bases, V lost 0 bases, and 1 base had no gene match. The CDR3 DNA reads TGTGCCAGCAGCTTGGGGGGACAGGCAGATACGCAGTATTTT. Protein: CASSLGGQADTQYF.

The J gene is TRBJ2-7, the V gene TRBV28, with TRBD2 matching over 7 bases. J was trimmed by 0 bases and V by 7 bases; bases with no gene match: 6. Germline V gene sequence: CDR1 MDHEN, CDR2 SYDVKM. The CDR3 loop spans 14 amino acids. In DNA, the CDR3 is TGTGCCAGCAACCTCGGGGGGAGCTCCTACGAGCAGTACTTC. Residues: CASNLGGSSYEQYF.

This clone was recorded only once. Other DNA sequences within the sample encode an identical CDR3. The chain carries TRBV11-3 and TRBJ2-1; no clear D gene. The CDR3 spans 15 residues. The V end lost 1 base, the J end lost 1 base, and 8 bases lay between the germline ends. Germline lookup yields CDR1 SGHNT and CDR2 YENEEA. The CDR3 region is CASSLGRSSYNEQFF. The CDR3 DNA reads as TGTGCCAGCAGCTTAGGAAGGAGTTCCTACAATGAGCAGTTCTTC. The entire variable domain, with the rest obtained from reference TRBV11-3 and TRBJ2-1, is as follows: EAGVVQSPRYKIIEKKQPVAFWCNPISGHNTLYWYLQNLGQGPELLIRYENEEAVDDSQLPKDRFSAERLKGVDSTLKIQPAELGDSAVYLCASSLGRSSYNEQFFGPGTRLTVL.

The V call is TRBV28, the J call TRBJ2-5; the D gene is possibly TRBD1 (6 bases). The last part of the DNA fits TRBJ2-7 better; the J call may be wrong. This CDR3 comprises 16 residues. Germline V gene data show CDR1 as MDHEN and CDR2 as SYDVKM. The CDR3 here is CASLDQGRAVSYEQYF. In DNA, the CDR3 is TGTGCCAGCCTCGACCAGGGGCGGGCCGTATCCTACGAGCAGTACTTC.

This clone appeared once. The chain has TRBV6-5 and TRBJ1-1; D not resolved. The CDR3 has 15 residues. Looked up from germline, CDR1 is MNHEY and CDR2 is SVGAGI. V was trimmed by 0 bases and J by 4 bases, leaving 12 bases between them. DNA for the CDR3: TGTGCCAGCAGTTACTCGATCGGCCGACCCACTGAAGCTTTCTTT. This codes for CASSYSIGRPTEAFF.

The genes are TRBV29-1 and TRBJ2-7, with 8 bases lining up with TRBD2. CDR3 length: 14 amino acids. The V gene end was trimmed by 7 bases and the J gene end by 0 bases; junction bases not matched to a gene: 8. The germline V gene encodes CDR1 SQVTM and CDR2 ANQGSEA. CDR3 nucleotides: TGCAGCGCCACATTCGGGACTAGCTCCTACGAGCAGTACTTC. This encodes CSATFGTSSYEQYF.

This sequence joins TRBV6-1 and TRBJ2-3, with 9 nucleotides matching TRBD2. The CDR3 has 14 amino acids. V lost 5 bases and J lost 6; bases outside the gene matches: 6. The germline CDR1 and CDR2 sequences are MNHNS and SASEGT. CDR3 protein: CASSRREGPDTQYF. DNA for the CDR3: TGTGCCAGCAGTCGGCGGGAGGGTCCCGATACGCAGTATTTT.

This chain connects TRBV19 to TRBJ2-1; D gene unclear. Deletions cut 6 bases from V and 1 base from J, with 13 bases between. CDR1 and CDR2 from the germline V gene are LNHDA and SQIVND (reference sequence). The CDR3 length is 15 residues. The CDR3, as DNA: TGTGCCAGTAGAGCCCCTCTAGGGTCCTACAATGAGCAGTTCTTC. Its translation: CASRAPLGSYNEQFF.

The V gene is TRBV1, the J gene TRBJ2-7; no DNA check was done on the table's D call, TRBD2. TRBV1 is tagged as a pseudogene. The CDR3 has 16 residues. CDR3 sequence: CTSSQGGLAVKGEQYF. CDR3 bases: TGCACCAGCAGCCAAGGAGGACTAGCGGTGAAAGGCGAGCAGTACTTC.